A single sample is the source of the 32 T cell receptor beta chains below, sequenced in a study of identical twins. From the 5' RACE reads, TCRdb called clonotypes with MiXCR, one entry per CDR3 protein. The table has 1.5 million to 2 million distinct CDR3 sequences, around 29% seen once; the top ten hold about 0.27%. The sample taken for sequencing was cord blood. The receptor source for this set is a newborn girl in good health.

V usage is TRBV25-1 and J usage is TRBJ2-3; no clear D gene. The CDR3 covers 15 residues. Germline CDR1 reads MGHDK; CDR2 reads SYGVNS. The V and J ends lost 2 bases and 3 bases respectively, with 12 bases between them. CDR3 coding DNA: TGTGCCAGCAGTGAAGTTACGATCTTGACAGATACGCAGTATTTT. Translation: CASSEVTILTDTQYF.

CDR3 region: CAISGSSGNTIYF. The CDR3 DNA is TGTGCCATCAGTGGGAGCTCTGGAAACACCATATATTTT. V is TRBV10-3 and J is TRBJ1-3; D gene ambiguous. Germline V gene sequence: CDR1 ENHRY, CDR2 SYGVKD. CDR3 length: 13 residues. V shed 4 bases and J shed 0 bases, with 4 bases lying between them.

This clonotype has ten or more counts. V gene TRBV7-9 combines with J gene TRBJ2-1, with D hard to call. Trimming took off 0 bases at V and 0 bases at J, with 6 bases between the two ends. From germline, CDR1 is SEHNR and CDR2 FQNEAQ (reference sequence). This CDR3 spans 15 amino acids. The CDR3 DNA reads as TGTGCCAGCAGCTTAGCGGGAAACTCCTACAATGAGCAGTTCTTC. Translated, it gives CASSLAGNSYNEQFF.

Details on this clonotype: A read error is possible here, since a much larger clone lies one base away. This sequence joins TRBV4-2 and TRBJ2-5; 7 nucleotides align to TRBD1. Judging by the DNA end, TRBJ2-7 fits better; the J call may be wrong. The CDR3 loop spans 13 amino acids. CDR1 and CDR2 (germline): LGHNA, YNFKEQ. CDR3 residues: CASSQVPGGEQYF. In DNA form, the CDR3 reads TGTGCCAGCAGCCAAGTTCCAGGGGGCGAGCAGTACTTC.

A remark on this clonotype: A much larger clone differs by one base, so this may be a read error. V is TRBV6-5 and J is TRBJ1-5, with 7 bases fitting TRBD1. Germline-derived CDR1 and CDR2 are MNHEY and SVGAGI. There are 15 residues in the CDR3. The DNA for the CDR3 is TGTGCCAGCAGTGACAGGGAATATAGCCATCAGCCCCAGCATTTT. This gives the protein CASSDREYSHQPQHF.

This CDR3 is CASSLVAMGAGDTQYF. The CDR3 nucleotides are TGTGCCAGCAGCTTAGTCGCGATGGGGGCTGGAGATACGCAGTATTTT. V usage is TRBV7-9 and J usage is TRBJ2-3; D is possibly TRBD1 (6 bases). The CDR3 loop spans 16 amino acids. Germline CDR1 SEHNR, CDR2 FQNEAQ (reference sequence). Trimming removed 1 base at V and 5 bases at J, with 16 bases between. The full variable domain, rest sourced from reference TRBV7-9 and TRBJ2-3, is DTGVSQNPRHKITKRGQNVTFRCDPISEHNRLYWYRQTLGQGPEFLTYFQNEAQLEKSRLLSDRFSAERPKGSFSTLEIQRTEQGDSAMYLCASSLVAMGAGDTQYFGPGTRLTVL.

The V and J genes are TRBV20-1 and TRBJ2-1; the match to TRBD2 covers 15 bases. V lost 0 bases and J lost 3; bases outside the gene matches: 3. Germline V lookup: CDR1 DFQATT, CDR2 SNEGSKA (reference sequence). The CDR3 totals 17 residues. CDR3 nucleotide sequence: TGCAGTGCTAGAGATCTGGGACTAGCGGGAGGCTACAATGAGCAGTTCTTC. Its protein is CSARDLGLAGGYNEQFF.

This clonotype has more than one count but fewer than ten. The chain employs TRBV20-1 and TRBJ2-3, with no clear D. This CDR3 spans 12 amino acids. Germline V lookup: CDR1 DFQATT, CDR2 SNEGSKA (reference sequence). The germline V and J ends were trimmed by 6 bases and 1 base, with 8 bases remaining between them. This CDR3 reads CSAGWGTDTQYF. As DNA, the CDR3 is TGCAGTGCGGGGTGGGGCACAGATACGCAGTATTTT.

J is TRBJ2-7 and V is TRBV27; D may be TRBD2 (5 bases). This CDR3 region has 12 residues. The germline CDR1 and CDR2 sequences are MNHEY and SMNVEV (reference sequence). V gave up 3 bases and J gave up 6 bases, with 9 bases separating them. CDR3: CASSFRGCEQYF. The CDR3 region has the DNA TGTGCCAGCAGTTTTCGGGGTTGCGAGCAGTACTTC.

This clonotype turned up a few times. The J gene is TRBJ2-7, the V gene TRBV20-1; the D is unclear. CDR1 and CDR2 (germline): DFQATT, SNEGSKA (reference sequence). V lost 0 bases and J lost 1, with 10 bases in between. The CDR3 totals 14 residues. The CDR3 nucleotides are TGCAGTGCTAGAGACCCCCTTGTTTCCTACGAGCAGTACTTC. Its protein product is CSARDPLVSYEQYF.

This clonotype was seen a handful of times. V and J are TRBV20-1 and TRBJ1-1, with D maybe TRBD1 (6 bases). Germline lookup yields CDR1 DFQATT and CDR2 SNEGSKA (reference sequence). The CDR3 has 10 amino acids. V lost 6 bases, J lost 8 bases, and 10 bases lay in between. The CDR3 region is CSAQGWEAFF. In DNA, the CDR3 is TGCAGTGCGCAGGGGTGGGAAGCTTTCTTT.

The chain couples TRBV27 to TRBJ2-2, with a weak D call TRBD1 (5 bases). The CDR3 runs 13 residues. Germline CDR1 MNHEY, CDR2 SMNVEV (reference sequence). V lost 6 bases to trimming and J lost 7 bases, with 12 bases between them. The CDR3 DNA reads TGTGCCAGCAGCCTGACAGCCCGCGGGGAGCTGTTTTTT. Translating it yields CASSLTARGELFF.

A few counts support this clonotype. This chain uses TRBV25-1 with TRBJ2-1; D is perhaps TRBD2 (6 bases). Germline CDR1 reads MGHDK; CDR2 reads SYGVNS. Trimming took off 6 bases at V and 1 base at J, with 10 bases between the two ends. This CDR3 is built from 14 residues. The CDR3 here is CASRVADSYNEQFF. The CDR3, as DNA: TGTGCCAGCAGGGTAGCGGATTCCTACAATGAGCAGTTCTTC.

This clonotype was observed a few times. This sequence joins TRBV6-1 and TRBJ1-2; no reliable D call. The V and J ends lost 5 bases and 8 bases respectively, with 15 bases between them. The CDR3 extends over 13 amino acids. Germline V gene sequence: CDR1 MNHNS, CDR2 SASEGT. Written as DNA, the CDR3 is TGTGCCAGCAGTCAAGTGGAGGGCTTCGGCTACACCTTC. Protein: CASSQVEGFGYTF.

The sample holds many counts of this clonotype. The rearrangement links TRBV7-2 to TRBJ2-3; no firm D call. Germline V gene data show CDR1 as SGHTA and CDR2 as FQGNSA. Trimming removed 6 bases at V and 4 bases at J, with 8 bases between. The length of the CDR3 is 12 residues. CDR3 DNA sequence: TGTGCCAGCAGTTACACTCCAGATACGCAGTATTTT. Translating gives CASSYTPDTQYF.

The chain has TRBV2 and TRBJ1-4; TRBD1 aligns across 10 bases. Per the germline V gene, CDR1 is SNHLY and CDR2 is FYNNEI. This CDR3 has 15 amino acids. Germline trimming cut 3 bases from V and 8 bases from J; bases unmatched to any gene: 6. CDR3 amino acids: CASSDTGTGAEKLFF. The CDR3 DNA reads as TGTGCCAGCAGTGACACCGGGACAGGGGCCGAAAAACTGTTTTTT.

This chain connects TRBV6-8 to TRBJ2-2; D gene ambiguous. The CDR3 consists of 14 residues. The V gene lost 6 bases and the J gene lost 4 bases, with 12 bases spanning the gap. Germline V gene sequence: CDR1 MNHGY, CDR2 SAAAGT. CDR3: CASSPEGGTGELFF. CDR3 in DNA: TGTGCCAGCAGCCCCGAAGGCGGCACCGGGGAGCTGTTTTTT.

This chain joins TRBV29-1 and TRBJ2-3; 7 bases are shared with TRBD2. With V trimmed by 4 bases and J by 5 bases, 3 bases remained unmatched. Germline V gene sequence: CDR1 SQVTM, CDR2 ANQGSEA. The CDR3 totals 12 residues. The CDR3 coding sequence is TGCAGCGTTGGCGGGGGAGGAGATACGCAGTATTTT. Its translation: CSVGGGGDTQYF.

This sequence joins TRBV21-1 and TRBJ1-2. TRBV21-1 is tagged as a pseudogene. The CDR3 covers 16 residues. Written as DNA, the CDR3 is TGTGCCAGCAGCGAAGGGACGTTTCGAGCTAACTATGGCTACACCTTC. Protein product: CASSEGTFRANYGYTF.

V is TRBV5-5 and J is TRBJ1-2, with 7 bases that match TRBD1. The CDR3 extends over 14 amino acids. J was trimmed by 4 bases and V by 4 bases; bases with no gene match: 7. The germline V gene has CDR1 SGHKS and CDR2 YYEKEE (reference sequence). The CDR3 coding sequence is TGTGCCAGCAGCCCCGGGACAGCCCCCTATGGCTACACCTTC. This gives the protein CASSPGTAPYGYTF. Together with reference TRBV5-5 and TRBJ1-2, the CDR3 gives the full variable domain: DAGVTQSPTHLIKTRGQQVTLRCSPISGHKSVSWYQQVLGQGPQFIFQYYEKEERGRGNFPDRFSARQFPNYSSELNVNALLLGDSALYLCASSPGTAPYGYTFGSGTRLTVV.

The J gene is TRBJ2-3, the V gene TRBV11-2, with D perhaps matching TRBD1 or TRBD2 (5 bases each). From germline, CDR1 is SGHAT and CDR2 FQNNGV. The CDR3 is 11 amino acids. V lost 1 base and J 14 bases, leaving 10 bases between the germline ends. The CDR3 DNA reads TGTGCCAGCAGCTTAGCGTGGGGGTTGTATTTT. Its translation: CASSLAWGLYF.

This clonotype was seen many times. The chain couples TRBV27 to TRBJ2-7; D is perhaps TRBD2 (5 bases). The CDR3 is 14 amino acids. Trimming stripped 6 bases from V and 1 base from J, with 13 bases between. From germline, CDR1 is MNHEY and CDR2 SMNVEV (reference sequence). The CDR3: CASSFSRGSYEQYF. For the CDR3, the DNA is TGTGCCAGCAGCTTTTCCCGGGGTTCCTACGAGCAGTACTTC.

The chain employs TRBV4-2 and TRBJ2-4; D remains ambiguous. The end of the DNA fits TRBJ2-7 better, so the J call may be wrong. CDR1 LGHNA and CDR2 YNFKEQ come from the germline V gene. This CDR3 contains 16 residues. CDR3 region: CASSQDWSLSSYEQYF. As DNA, the CDR3 is TGTGCCAGCAGCCAAGATTGGAGCTTAAGCTCCTACGAGCAGTACTTC.

V usage is TRBV6-1 and J usage is TRBJ2-4, with TRBD2 as a possible D gene (5 bases). The J call may be faulty, since TRBJ2-5 better matches the DNA end. Germline V lookup: CDR1 MNHNS, CDR2 SASEGT. This CDR3 has 13 amino acids. The CDR3: CASSETGQETQYF. The CDR3 nucleotides read TGTGCCAGCAGTGAAACGGGACAAGAGACCCAGTACTTC.

This clonotype has at least ten counts. The J gene is TRBJ2-3, the V gene TRBV10-3; TRBD2 agrees at 8 bases. From germline, CDR1 is ENHRY and CDR2 SYGVKD. V shed 4 bases and J 0 bases; nucleotides not matched to a gene: 9. The CDR3 runs to 17 residues. CDR3 bases: TGTGCCATCAGTGGATCTAGCGGGCGCACTAGCACAGATACGCAGTATTTT. Its protein product is CAISGSSGRTSTDTQYF.

This clonotype was observed a handful of times. The CDR3 loop reads CASNTYGYQQPQHF. The DNA for the CDR3 is TGTGCCAGCAATACCTACGGGTATCAGCAGCCCCAGCATTTT. J is TRBJ1-5 and V is TRBV2; D not certain. The V end was cut by 7 bases, the J end by 7 bases, with 17 bases between. The CDR3 length is 14 residues. Germline V gives CDR1 SNHLY, CDR2 FYNNEI.

The V and J genes are TRBV27 and TRBJ2-3; 10 bases map to TRBD2. The CDR3 is made up of 17 amino acids. Per the germline V gene, CDR1 is MNHEY and CDR2 is SMNVEV (reference sequence). V lost 0 bases to trimming and J lost 7 bases; unmatched junction nucleotides: 10. CDR3 residues: CASSLSGLAGATYTQYF. The CDR3, as DNA: TGTGCCAGCAGTTTATCGGGCCTAGCGGGAGCCACTTATACGCAGTATTTT.

The DNA for the CDR3 is TGTGCCAGCAGTCCCTACGGGGAGGCATACAATGAGCAGTTCTTC. Translation gives CASSPYGEAYNEQFF. The chain recombines TRBV27 with TRBJ2-1; D might be TRBD2 (6 bases). V gave up 5 bases and J gave up 4 bases, with 15 bases separating them. The CDR3 is 15 amino acids. CDR1 is MNHEY and CDR2 is SMNVEV in the germline V gene (reference sequence).

V gene TRBV7-9 combines with J gene TRBJ1-2; no reliable D call. CDR3 length: 13 residues. Germline CDR1 is SEHNR and CDR2 is FQNEAQ (reference sequence). The germline V and J ends were trimmed by 5 bases and 6 bases, with 13 bases remaining between them. CDR3 nucleotide sequence: TGTGCCAGCAGCATACAGACGTTTAATGGCTACACCTTC. Encoded protein: CASSIQTFNGYTF.

V is TRBV20-1 and J is TRBJ2-3; 7 nucleotides agree with TRBD2. This CDR3 comprises 16 residues. The V segment lost 7 bases and the J segment 1 base; nucleotides outside the gene matches: 14. CDR1 and CDR2 (germline): DFQATT, SNEGSKA (reference sequence). The CDR3 sequence: CSVNPRDYPGTDTQYF. DNA for the CDR3: TGCAGTGTCAACCCGAGGGACTACCCCGGCACAGATACGCAGTATTTT.

This rearrangement joins TRBV4-1 to TRBJ2-1, with TRBD2 identical over 10 bases. Germline V gene sequence: CDR1 MGHRA, CDR2 YSYEKL. The CDR3 totals 17 residues. Unmatched junction bases numbered 9, after V lost 5 bases and J lost 2 bases. CDR3 DNA: TGCGCCAGCAGCTCGACTCCCGGGACTAGCGCCTACAATGAGCAGTTCTTC. As protein: CASSSTPGTSAYNEQFF.

This clonotype was detected ten times or more. The CDR3 sequence is CASSLGTGGYNSPLHF. The CDR3 region has the DNA TGTGCCAGCAGCTTAGGGACAGGGGGCTATAATTCACCCCTCCACTTT. The chain combines TRBV7-6 with TRBJ1-6, with 10 bases aligning to TRBD1. Germline-derived CDR1 and CDR2 are SGHVS and FNYEAQ. The V and J ends lost 1 base and 3 bases, in that order; junction bases with no gene match: 0. This CDR3 has 16 amino acids.